This TCR beta chain was documented in a study of blood T cell repertoires in COVID-19. This clone was counted only a few times. One end of the junction varies from germline; a read error may be responsible. The protocol was immunoSEQ multiplex PCR, while the TCRdb copy is restricted to in-frame clones and leaves out a portion. In the table there are around 300,000 clones, 90% of which are singletons. CDR1 and CDR2 from the germline V gene are SSHAT and FNYEAQ (reference sequence). This CDR3 has 15 residues. Sequencing was carried out using PBMCs or T cells enriched from blood (not recorded which). The rearrangement uses TRBV7-7 and TRBJ2-7; tentatively, D is TRBD1 (5 bases). The source is a woman in her late teens or twenties with acute COVID-19. The CDR3 protein is CASSPSTVGSYEQYF. Written as DNA, the CDR3 is TGTGCTAGCAGCCCCTCGACAGTGGGATCCTACGAGCAGTACTTC.